There are a few counts of the clone carrying this T cell receptor (beta chain). The data originate from a study of blood T cells in healthy people across ages. The germline gives CDR1 SGDLS, CDR2 YYNGEE. V lost 2 bases, J lost 0 bases, and 12 bases lay in between. This CDR3 has 16 amino acids. Primed by a sample-barcoded 5' primer and a J-beta primer mix, a second PCR proceeded for about 6 to 12 cycles. TCRdb ran MiXCR on the 5' RACE reads and lists one entry per CDR3 protein. The sample comprises around 800,000 distinct CDR3 sequences, roughly 24% of which are singletons, and less than 3.5% rests with the top ten. This same sample was also taken into another study, of T cells of mothers and their children. That study reports: Second-PCR amplification with M1S added sample barcodes and 2-4 random nucleotides.

This sequence joins TRBV9 and TRBJ2-4; the D gene is possibly TRBD1 (5 bases). The origin of this receptor is a boy aged 5-17 years in good health. Sequencing input: blood. The CDR3 region is CASSVGRGEAKNIQYF. The CDR3 DNA sequence: TGTGCCAGCAGCGTTGGAAGGGGTGAAGCCAAAAACATTCAGTACTTC.